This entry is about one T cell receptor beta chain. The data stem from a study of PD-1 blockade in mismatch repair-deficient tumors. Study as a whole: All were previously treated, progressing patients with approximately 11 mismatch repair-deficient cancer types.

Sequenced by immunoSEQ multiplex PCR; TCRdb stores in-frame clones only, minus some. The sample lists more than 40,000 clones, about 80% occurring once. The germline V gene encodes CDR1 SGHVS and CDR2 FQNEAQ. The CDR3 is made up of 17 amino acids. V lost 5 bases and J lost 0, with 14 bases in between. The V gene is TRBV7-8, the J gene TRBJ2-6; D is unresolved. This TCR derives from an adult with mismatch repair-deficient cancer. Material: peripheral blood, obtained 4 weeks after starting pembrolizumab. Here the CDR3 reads CASSLLAGFSGANVLTF. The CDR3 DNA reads TGTGCCAGCAGCCTTTTAGCTGGGTTCTCTGGGGCCAACGTCCTGACTTTC. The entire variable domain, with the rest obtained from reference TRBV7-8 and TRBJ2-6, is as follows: GAGVSQSPRYKVAKRGQDVALRCDPISGHVSLFWYQQALGQGPEFLTYFQNEAQLDKSGLPSDRFFAERPEGSVSTLKIQRTQQEDSAVYLCASSLLAGFSGANVLTFGAGSRLTVL.